The 25 T cell receptor beta chains below were found in one sample sequenced in a study of T cell changes during pregnancy in multiple sclerosis. The data were produced by immunoSEQ multiplex PCR, yet TCRdb's version contains in-frame clones alone and is incomplete. Of roughly 76,000 clones listed, about 90% are singletons. The sample consisted of CD4+ T cells from peripheral blood mononuclear cells, taken in the second trimester of pregnancy. The receptors derive from a female donor with multiple sclerosis, enrolled in a pregnancy study.

This clone was observed once. This sequence joins TRBV21-1 and TRBJ2-1; the table's D call, TRBD2, was not checked against the DNA. TRBV21-1 is given as a pseudogene. The CDR3 extends over 15 amino acids. CDR3 in amino acids: CASRDLAGAVNEQFF. The CDR3 DNA is TGTGCCAGCAGGGACTTAGCGGGGGCGGTCAATGAGCAGTTCTTC.

The V gene is TRBV9, the J gene TRBJ2-2; 8 bases agree with TRBD2. The CDR3 loop spans 16 amino acids. The V gene's germline CDR1 is SGDLS and CDR2 YYNGEE. The V gene end was trimmed by 4 bases and the J gene end by 7 bases; junction bases not matched to a gene: 12. CDR3 sequence: CASSPRAGEGFGELFF. Written as DNA, the CDR3 is TGTGCCAGCAGCCCCCGAGCGGGAGAGGGCTTCGGGGAGCTGTTTTTT.

V gene TRBV7-2 combines with J gene TRBJ2-7, with 8 bases fitting TRBD2. CDR1 is SGHTA and CDR2 is FQGNSA in the germline V gene. V trimming: 3 bases; J trimming: 4 bases; junction bases outside the gene matches: 8. The CDR3 is 15 residues long. Here the CDR3 reads CASSFLSGGQYEQYF. In DNA form, the CDR3 reads TGTGCCAGCAGCTTTTTAAGCGGGGGACAATACGAGCAGTACTTC.

The chain joins TRBV19 to TRBJ1-2; 7 bases line up with TRBD1. Germline trimming cut 9 bases from V and 4 bases from J; bases unmatched to any gene: 17. This CDR3 region has 16 residues. In germline, CDR1 is LNHDA, CDR2 SQIVND (reference sequence). The DNA of the CDR3 is TGTGCCAGCATGGATAGGAACAGGGGCCTTCCCTATGGCTACACCTTC. It codes for CASMDRNRGLPYGYTF. The entire variable domain, with the rest obtained from reference TRBV19 and TRBJ1-2, is as follows: DGGITQSPKYLFRKEGQNVTLSCEQNLNHDAMYWYRQDPGQGLRLIYYSQIVNDFQKGDIAEGYSVSREKKESFPLTVTSAQKNPTAFYLCASMDRNRGLPYGYTFGSGTRLTVV.

The J gene is TRBJ1-6, the V gene TRBV4-3; TRBD1 matches 7 bases. The CDR3 totals 15 residues. J gave up 13 bases and V 2 bases, and 11 bases lay outside the gene matches. The V gene's germline CDR1 is LGHNA and CDR2 YSLEER. The CDR3 spells CASSQSGTALSPLHF. The DNA for the CDR3 is TGCGCCAGCAGCCAATCGGGGACAGCTCTATCTCCCCTCCACTTT.

This rearrangement joins TRBV5-1 to TRBJ2-3, with TRBD1 matching 9 bases. The germline V gene encodes CDR1 SGHRS and CDR2 YFSETQ. CDR3 length: 15 amino acids. V shed 3 bases, J shed 3 bases, and the junction held 5 bases outside the gene matches. CDR3: CASSWGDRETDTQYF. CDR3 coding DNA: TGCGCCAGCAGCTGGGGGGACAGGGAAACAGATACGCAGTATTTT.

Only one count was recorded for this clone. This chain joins TRBV19 and TRBJ2-7; 8 nucleotides line up with TRBD1. The CDR3 length is 15 residues. Germline trimming cut 7 bases from V and 4 bases from J; bases unmatched to any gene: 12. In germline, CDR1 is LNHDA, CDR2 SQIVND (reference sequence). The CDR3 here is CASKEARGLGYEQYF. CDR3 nucleotide sequence: TGTGCCAGTAAGGAAGCCAGGGGGCTGGGTTACGAGCAGTACTTC.

In DNA, the CDR3 is TGTGCCAGCAGCCCCCGCCGGGACTGGAGCTCCTACAATGAGCAGTTCTTC. Protein sequence: CASSPRRDWSSYNEQFF. The chain combines TRBV11-2 with TRBJ2-1; the D gene is possibly TRBD2 (6 bases). Germline loops: CDR1 SGHAT, CDR2 FQNNGV. The CDR3 has 17 amino acids. V was cut by 5 bases and J by 0 bases, with 17 bases left in between.

The V call is TRBV5-1, the J call TRBJ2-3; tentative D call: TRBD1 (7 bases). From germline, CDR1 is SGHRS and CDR2 YFSETQ. The CDR3 runs to 14 residues. Trimming pared 5 bases from V and 1 base from J, leaving 11 bases between. CDR3 region: CASRRDRGTDTQYF. Written as DNA, the CDR3 is TGCGCCAGCAGGCGGGACAGAGGCACAGATACGCAGTATTTT.

The genes are TRBV19 and TRBJ2-2; 11 bases match TRBD2. CDR1 LNHDA and CDR2 SQIVND come from the germline V gene (reference sequence). This CDR3 contains 14 residues. Trimming removed 5 bases from V and 8 bases from J; junction bases left unmatched: 4. The DNA for the CDR3 is TGTGCCAGTAGTGTACTAGCGGGAGTTGGGGAGCTGTTTTTT. This gives the protein CASSVLAGVGELFF.

This clone has more than one count but fewer than ten. Other DNA sequences within the sample encode an identical CDR3. The chain couples TRBV7-3 to TRBJ1-1, with D unclear. From germline, CDR1 is SGHTA and CDR2 FQGTGA. The CDR3 has 14 residues. The V gene lost 0 bases and the J gene lost 1 base, with 6 bases spanning the gap. The CDR3: CASSLTGANTEAFF. The CDR3 nucleotides are TGTGCCAGCAGCTTAACAGGAGCGAACACTGAAGCTTTCTTT.

This chain links TRBV14 with TRBJ1-4; D perhaps matches TRBD1 (5 bases). The germline V gene has CDR1 SGHDN and CDR2 FVKESK. This CDR3 is built from 21 residues. The V gene lost 0 bases and the J gene lost 6 bases, with 29 bases spanning the gap. The DNA of the CDR3 is TGTGCCAGCAGCCAAGACCGACCAGGGATAGGCTCGGCGCGGTGGGATGAAAAACTGTTTTTT. It codes for CASSQDRPGIGSARWDEKLFF.

This sequence joins TRBV4-1 and TRBJ1-2, with D unresolved. The V end lost 1 base, the J end lost 2 bases, and 17 bases lay between the germline ends. The CDR3 has 17 amino acids. The germline CDR1 and CDR2 sequences are MGHRA and YSYEKL. CDR3 region: CASSQGVYEAQNYGYTF. The CDR3 DNA follows: TGCGCCAGCAGCCAAGGAGTATACGAGGCTCAGAACTATGGCTACACCTTC.

This clone has only one observation. The genes are TRBV11-2 and TRBJ1-1; no clear D gene. Per the germline V gene, CDR1 is SGHAT and CDR2 is FQNNGV. V was pared by 1 base and J by 5 bases, with 8 bases between. The length of the CDR3 is 13 residues. The CDR3 spells CASSLVSGTEAFF. The CDR3 DNA reads TGTGCCAGCAGCTTAGTTTCGGGGACTGAAGCTTTCTTT.

V is TRBV6-6 and J is TRBJ1-4; no reliable D call. This CDR3 spans 16 amino acids. Deletions cut 2 bases from V and 2 bases from J, with 12 bases between. Per germline, CDR1 MNHNY and CDR2 SVGAGI (reference sequence). In nucleotides, the CDR3 is TGTGCCAGCAGTTACAAGGGAGGAAGGACTAATGAAAAACTGTTTTTT. It codes for CASSYKGGRTNEKLFF.

The chain has TRBV7-8 and TRBJ2-7; no definite D call. V dropped 0 bases and J dropped 1 base, with 4 bases sitting between them. CDR3 size: 13 residues. Per the germline V gene, CDR1 is SGHVS and CDR2 is FQNEAQ. CDR3 bases: TGTGCCAGCAGCTTAGCGGCATCCTACGAGCAGTACTTC. Translated, it gives CASSLAASYEQYF.

The rearrangement uses TRBV7-9 and TRBJ2-7; 10 positions agree with TRBD2. Germline trimming cut 5 bases from V and 0 bases from J; bases unmatched to any gene: 13. The CDR3 spans 18 residues. CDR1 is SEHNR and CDR2 is FQNEAQ in the germline V gene (reference sequence). CDR3 bases: TGTGCCAGCAGCCCTGGGCTAGCGGGAGAACAGCGCTCCTACGAGCAGTACTTC. Encoded protein: CASSPGLAGEQRSYEQYF.

The rearrangement links TRBV27 to TRBJ1-5, with TRBD1 matching 7 bases. V gave up 8 bases and J gave up 7 bases; unmatched junction bases: 11. CDR3 length: 14 residues. Looked up from germline, CDR1 is MNHEY and CDR2 is SMNVEV (reference sequence). The CDR3 is CASVAYRGGQPQHF. For the CDR3, the DNA is TGTGCCAGCGTTGCATACAGGGGAGGACAGCCCCAGCATTTT.

V and J are TRBV29-1 and TRBJ2-1, with TRBD1 as a possible D gene (5 bases). The CDR3 loop spans 13 amino acids. Germline CDR1 SQVTM, CDR2 ANQGSEA. The germline V and J ends were trimmed by 4 bases and 5 bases, with 12 bases remaining between them. The CDR3 loop reads CSVVGRVHNEQFF. The CDR3 nucleotides are TGCAGCGTTGTGGGCAGGGTCCACAATGAGCAGTTCTTC.

This clone was picked up one time. The gene calls are TRBV5-4 and TRBJ1-1, with D unclear. Germline-derived CDR1 and CDR2 are SGHNT and YYREEE (reference sequence). This CDR3 has 15 amino acids. V dropped 0 bases and J dropped 6 bases, with 15 bases sitting between them. CDR3: CASSLAGAYGAEAFF. CDR3 DNA: TGTGCCAGCAGCTTGGCGGGTGCCTACGGCGCTGAAGCTTTCTTT. The entire variable domain, with the rest obtained from reference TRBV5-4 and TRBJ1-1, is as follows: ETGVTQSPTHLIKTRGQQVTLRCSSQSGHNTVSWYQQALGQGPQFIFQYYREEENGRGNFPPRFSGLQFPNYSSELNVNALELDDSALYLCASSLAGAYGAEAFFGQGTRLTVV.

The V gene is TRBV27, the J gene TRBJ2-3; TRBD2 matches 11 bases. Trimming cost V 2 bases and J 4 bases; bases outside gene matches: 5. Germline CDR1 is MNHEY and CDR2 is SMNVEV (reference sequence). This CDR3 is built from 16 residues. The CDR3: CASSLDRTSGSDTQYF. CDR3 nucleotides: TGTGCCAGCAGTTTAGATAGGACTAGCGGGTCAGATACGCAGTATTTT.

Turning to this clone: One end of the junction does not line up with germline, which may come from a read error. Different DNA sequences within this sample yield the same CDR3. The V gene is TRBV7-9, the J gene TRBJ2-7, with TRBD1 as a possible D gene (6 bases). The V gene's germline CDR1 is SEHNR and CDR2 FQNEAQ (reference sequence). The CDR3 is made up of 18 amino acids. The DNA of the CDR3 is TGTGCCAGTAGCTTAGGGCACGTTGGCAGGGGAGAGGTCTACGAGCAGTACTTC. It is translated as CASSLGHVGRGEVYEQYF.

The chain combines TRBV11-2 with TRBJ1-1; D is uncertain. Trimming stripped 3 bases from V and 3 bases from J, with 8 bases between. The CDR3 contains 13 residues. CDR1 SGHAT and CDR2 FQNNGV come from the germline V gene. The CDR3 spells CASSLRRDTEAFF. CDR3 sequence (DNA): TGTGCCAGCAGCTTGAGACGGGACACTGAAGCTTTCTTT.

The rearrangement links TRBV7-9 to TRBJ1-1, with 10 positions matching TRBD1. The J segment lost 2 bases and the V segment lost 2 bases, leaving 5 bases of the junction unmatched. In germline, CDR1 is SEHNR, CDR2 FQNEAQ (reference sequence). The CDR3 runs to 16 residues. CDR3 bases: TGTGCCAGCAGCTTACGACAGGGGGCTGGCAACACTGAAGCTTTCTTT. Its translation: CASSLRQGAGNTEAFF.

There are a few counts of this clone. The chain joins TRBV11-2 to TRBJ1-5; no clear D. The CDR3 is 13 amino acids. In germline, CDR1 is SGHAT, CDR2 FQNNGV. V lost 2 bases and J lost 1, with 3 bases in between. CDR3 coding DNA: TGTGCCAGCAGCTTACTGAGCAATCAGCCCCAGCATTTT. Translation: CASSLLSNQPQHF.